One sample yielded the 5 T cell receptor beta chains listed below, sequenced in a study of identical twins. MiXCR, run by TCRdb on the 5' RACE reads, gives a single entry per CDR3 protein. Of approximately 1.8 million distinct CDR3 sequences in the sample, 32% were seen once. The sample comprised cord blood. These receptors came from a newborn girl in good health.

The CDR3, as DNA: TGCGCCAGCAGCTCCGATCCGGACAGGAATGAAAAACTGTTTTTT. This sequence encodes CASSSDPDRNEKLFF. The chain combines TRBV5-1 with TRBJ1-4; 7 bases line up with TRBD1. Germline V CDR1 and CDR2: SGHRS, YFSETQ. The CDR3 contains 15 residues. V dropped 3 bases and J dropped 5; count of bases not matched to a gene: 7.

This clonotype has more than one count but fewer than ten. The chain joins TRBV10-3 to TRBJ2-7; weak D call: TRBD2 (5 bases). V lost 0 bases, J lost 6 bases, and 15 bases lay in between. The germline V gene encodes CDR1 ENHRY and CDR2 SYGVKD. The CDR3 has 15 residues. CDR3 DNA: TGTGCCATCAGTGAGTCGAGGTGGGGAGCTTCCGAGCAGTACTTC. It yields the protein CAISESRWGASEQYF.

This clonotype turned up a few times. This sequence joins TRBV3-1 and TRBJ2-5; D gene ambiguous. Per germline, CDR1 LGHDT and CDR2 YNNKEL (reference sequence). The CDR3 loop spans 14 amino acids. V dropped 0 bases and J dropped 1 base, with 6 bases sitting between them. CDR3 DNA: TGTGCCAGCAGCCAAGATGCAGTCCAAGAGACCCAGTACTTC. It is translated as CASSQDAVQETQYF.

This rearrangement joins TRBV28 to TRBJ2-1, with 9 bases lining up with TRBD1. V dropped 3 bases and J dropped 4; count of bases not matched to a gene: 7. Germline values: CDR1 MDHEN, CDR2 SYDVKM. This CDR3 contains 16 residues. The CDR3 is CASSLWTGESYNEQFF. The CDR3 DNA reads TGTGCCAGCAGTTTGTGGACAGGGGAAAGTTACAATGAGCAGTTCTTC.

The DNA for the CDR3 is TGTGCCAGCAGCTTAGGGCTAGCGGGGTCCCCTTTCTACAATGAGCAGTTCTTC. Amino acids: CASSLGLAGSPFYNEQFF. This chain uses TRBV11-2 with TRBJ2-1; 9 nucleotides match TRBD2. The CDR3 extends over 18 amino acids. The germline V gene has CDR1 SGHAT and CDR2 FQNNGV. V lost 1 base and J lost 3; bases outside the gene matches: 10.